The 17 T cell receptor beta chains below come from one sample, sequenced in a study of long-term antiretroviral therapy in people with HIV. The libraries were made with immunoSEQ v3.0 at survey level. Here immunoSEQ multiplex PCR was the method, and the copy in TCRdb shows in-frame clones only, minus some. The sample consists of around 7,300 clones, about 74% of them appearing once. The material sequenced was unsorted PBMCs, taken about 0.9 years before starting antiretroviral therapy. These receptors originate from a man aged 35 to 55 with HIV.

The CDR3 DNA is TGTGCCAGCAGCTTAGGGACGGCTGAAGCTTTCTTT. It translates to CASSLGTAEAFF. The chain links TRBV7-9 to TRBJ1-1; D gene uncertain. Germline V gives CDR1 SEHNR, CDR2 FQNEAQ (reference sequence). The V end lost 1 base, the J end lost 6 bases, and 6 bases lay between the germline ends. The CDR3 extends over 12 amino acids.

The gene calls are TRBV25-1 and TRBJ2-3; 7 nucleotides align to TRBD2. Trimming at V came to 4 bases and at J to 1 base, leaving 8 bases not matched to a gene. CDR3 length: 16 amino acids. Per germline, CDR1 MGHDK and CDR2 SYGVNS. The CDR3 here is CASSASPLAGTDTQYF. The CDR3 DNA reads as TGTGCCAGCAGTGCCTCGCCGCTAGCGGGCACAGATACGCAGTATTTT. The whole variable domain, filled in from reference TRBV25-1 and TRBJ2-3, reads EADIYQTPRYLVIGTGKKITLECSQTMGHDKMYWYQQDPGMELHLIHYSYGVNSTEKGDLSSESTVSRIRTEHFPLTLESARPSHTSQYLCASSASPLAGTDTQYFGPGTRLTVL.

The genes are TRBV25-1 and TRBJ2-2; 7 positions agree with TRBD1. Germline CDR1 is MGHDK and CDR2 is SYGVNS. The CDR3 is 16 amino acids. V was clipped by 6 bases and J by 1 base; unmatched bases: 8. The CDR3 sequence: CASRRGTGVNTGELFF. As DNA, the CDR3 is TGTGCCAGCAGAAGAGGTACAGGGGTGAACACCGGGGAGCTGTTTTTT.

This chain joins TRBV10-1 and TRBJ2-3; D not certain. The CDR3 is made up of 12 amino acids. Germline-derived CDR1 and CDR2 are WNHNN and SYGVQD (reference sequence). V shed 4 bases and J shed 5 bases, with 7 bases lying between them. The CDR3 bases are TGCGCCAGCAGTGCCCAGCTAGATACGCAGTATTTT. Translating gives CASSAQLDTQYF.

J is TRBJ1-6 and V is TRBV10-3; tentative D call: TRBD1 (5 bases). The CDR3 contains 14 residues. V gave up 8 bases and J gave up 2 bases, with 10 bases separating them. CDR1 and CDR2 from the germline V gene are ENHRY and SYGVKD. In nucleotides, the CDR3 is TGTGCCATCGGGGGTTACACCTATAATTCACCCCTCCACTTT. It specifies CAIGGYTYNSPLHF.

Only a few counts were recorded for this clone. This rearrangement joins TRBV18 to TRBJ2-7; 12 bases are a match to TRBD1. Germline V lookup: CDR1 KGHSH, CDR2 LQKENI. J lost 7 bases, V lost 3 bases, and 7 bases had no gene match. The CDR3 is made up of 15 amino acids. The CDR3 here is CASSPPGQGAGEQYF. The CDR3 DNA sequence: TGTGCCAGCTCACCTCCGGGACAGGGGGCGGGTGAGCAGTACTTC.

In this sample, this clone is medium-sized. The chain joins TRBV6-5 to TRBJ2-1; a weak D match, TRBD1 (7 bases). Trimming left V 2 bases short and J 10 bases short, with 18 bases between. The CDR3 runs 15 residues. Germline V lookup: CDR1 MNHEY, CDR2 SVGAGI. The CDR3 DNA is TGTGCCAGCAGTTACGTATCGACAGGGCGGGGAGAGCAGTTCTTC. Encoded protein: CASSYVSTGRGEQFF.

V is TRBV27 and J is TRBJ1-2; D is perhaps TRBD1 (5 bases). Germline V gene data show CDR1 as MNHEY and CDR2 as SMNVEV (reference sequence). This CDR3 region has 13 residues. The V end lost 3 bases, the J end lost 4 bases, and 9 bases lay between the germline ends. The CDR3 nucleotides are TGTGCCAGCAGTTTCAGGGTGGGCTATGGCTACACCTTC. The encoded protein is CASSFRVGYGYTF.

The rearrangement uses TRBV2 and TRBJ2-3; TRBD1 or TRBD2 may be the D gene (6 bases each). V lost 0 bases to trimming and J lost 10 bases, with 11 bases between them. The CDR3 contains 13 residues. Germline V lookup: CDR1 SNHLY, CDR2 FYNNEI. CDR3 bases: TGTGCCAGCAGTGAAGCTCGGGGGCGGGCGCAGTATTTT. Protein sequence: CASSEARGRAQYF.

This clone has a single count. The chain has TRBV6-5 and TRBJ2-4, with a possible D match to TRBD2 (5 bases). The CDR3 is 12 residues long. The V gene's germline CDR1 is MNHEY and CDR2 SVGAGI. The ends were cut back, 0 bases at V and 8 bases at J, with 5 bases in the middle. The CDR3 sequence: CASSYSGDIQYF. CDR3 DNA sequence: TGTGCCAGCAGTTACTCGGGAGACATTCAGTACTTC.

The chain has TRBV5-1 and TRBJ2-3; no clear D. The germline gives CDR1 SGHRS, CDR2 YFSETQ. V was cut by 4 bases and J by 3 bases, with 6 bases left in between. The CDR3 contains 12 residues. The CDR3 loop is CASSPETDTQYF. CDR3 bases: TGCGCCAGCAGCCCCGAAACAGATACGCAGTATTTT. Complete variable domain (other parts from reference TRBV5-1 and TRBJ2-3): KAGVTQTPRYLIKTRGQQVTLSCSPISGHRSVSWYQQTPGQGLQFLFEYFSETQRNKGNFPGRFSGRQFSNSRSEMNVSTLELGDSALYLCASSPETDTQYFGPGTRLTVL.

The chain joins TRBV9 to TRBJ2-7, with D possibly matching TRBD1 (6 bases). The CDR3 runs to 14 residues. V lost 0 bases and J lost 1, with 8 bases in between. CDR1 SGDLS and CDR2 YYNGEE come from the germline V gene. In nucleotides, the CDR3 is TGTGCCAGCAGCGTAGAGGGGGTTTCCTACGAGCAGTACTTC. It is translated as CASSVEGVSYEQYF.

The chain has TRBV5-4 and TRBJ2-1, with 11 bases aligning to TRBD2. Trimming cost V 6 bases and J 1 base; bases outside gene matches: 6. The CDR3 has 16 amino acids. The germline gives CDR1 SGHNT, CDR2 YYREEE (reference sequence). The CDR3 loop is CASIPTSGASYNEQFF. The CDR3 DNA follows: TGTGCCAGCATCCCGACTAGCGGGGCGTCCTACAATGAGCAGTTCTTC.

V and J are TRBV5-1 and TRBJ2-7, with 9 positions matching TRBD1. The CDR3 spans 14 residues. The J segment lost 4 bases and the V segment lost 2 bases, leaving 4 bases of the junction unmatched. CDR1 is SGHRS, CDR2 YFSETQ, per germline. The CDR3 is CASSLWTGEYEQYF. CDR3 DNA sequence: TGCGCCAGCAGCTTATGGACAGGGGAATACGAGCAGTACTTC.

The V call is TRBV10-3, the J call TRBJ2-3; TRBD1 aligns across 7 bases. V lost 10 bases and J lost 5; bases outside the gene matches: 9. Germline V lookup: CDR1 ENHRY, CDR2 SYGVKD. This CDR3 is built from 13 residues. The CDR3 here is CATADRLGDTQYF. The CDR3 nucleotides read TGTGCCACCGCGGACAGGTTGGGAGATACGCAGTATTTT.

This sequence joins TRBV5-8 and TRBJ1-1, with a tentative D call TRBD1 (5 bases). Looked up from germline, CDR1 is SGHTS and CDR2 is YDEGEE. The germline V and J ends were trimmed by 3 bases and 0 bases, with 18 bases remaining between them. The CDR3 contains 17 residues. The CDR3 here is CASSSPLAGRMNTEAFF. CDR3 coding DNA: TGTGCCAGCAGCTCCCCGCTGGCAGGGAGAATGAACACTGAAGCTTTCTTT.

The J gene is TRBJ2-7, the V gene TRBV27; 11 nucleotides align to TRBD2. The CDR3 extends over 19 amino acids. Germline V gene lookup returns CDR1 MNHEY and CDR2 SMNVEV (reference sequence). V dropped 7 bases and J dropped 2; count of bases not matched to a gene: 19. Written as DNA, the CDR3 is TGTGCCAGCACCCCCATGGGAGGGGAAACTAGCGGGGGAACCTACGAGCAGTACTTC. It encodes CASTPMGGETSGGTYEQYF.